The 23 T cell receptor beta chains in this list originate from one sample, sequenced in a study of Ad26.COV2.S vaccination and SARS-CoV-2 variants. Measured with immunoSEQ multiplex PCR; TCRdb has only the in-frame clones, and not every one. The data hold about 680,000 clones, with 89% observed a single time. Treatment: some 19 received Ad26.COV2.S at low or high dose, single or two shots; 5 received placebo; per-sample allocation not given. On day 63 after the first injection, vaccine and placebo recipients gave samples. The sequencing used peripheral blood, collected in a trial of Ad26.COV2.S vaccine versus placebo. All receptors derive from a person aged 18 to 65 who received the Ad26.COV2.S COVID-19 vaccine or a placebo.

CDR3 in DNA: TGTGCCAGCAGCCCTACCGGCCGGGACAGGGGGAGCACCGGGGAGCTGTTTTTT. Its translation: CASSPTGRDRGSTGELFF. The J gene is TRBJ2-2, the V gene TRBV11-3; 11 bases map to TRBD1. The V segment lost 5 bases and the J segment 4 bases; nucleotides outside the gene matches: 12. The CDR3 spans 18 residues. Per the germline V gene, CDR1 is SGHNT and CDR2 is YENEEA.

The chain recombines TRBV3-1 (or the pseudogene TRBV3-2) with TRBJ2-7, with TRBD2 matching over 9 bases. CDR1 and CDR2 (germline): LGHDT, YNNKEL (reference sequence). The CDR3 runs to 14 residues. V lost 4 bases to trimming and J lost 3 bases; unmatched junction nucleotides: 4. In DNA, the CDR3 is TGTGCCAGCAGCCCTAGCGGGACAAACTACGAGCAGTACTTC. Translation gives CASSPSGTNYEQYF.

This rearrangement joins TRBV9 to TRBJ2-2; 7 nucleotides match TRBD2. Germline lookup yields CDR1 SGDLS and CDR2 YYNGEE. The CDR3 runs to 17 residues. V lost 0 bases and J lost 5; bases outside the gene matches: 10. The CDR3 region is CASSVDPRAGVTGELFF. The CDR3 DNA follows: TGTGCCAGCAGCGTAGATCCCCGTGCGGGAGTTACCGGGGAGCTGTTTTTT.

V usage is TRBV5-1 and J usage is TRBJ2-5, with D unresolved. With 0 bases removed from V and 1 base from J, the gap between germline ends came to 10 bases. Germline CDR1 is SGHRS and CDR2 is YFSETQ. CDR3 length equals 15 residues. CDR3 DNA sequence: TGCGCCAGCAGCTTGGTGCCAGGACCCCAAGAGACCCAGTACTTC. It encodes CASSLVPGPQETQYF.

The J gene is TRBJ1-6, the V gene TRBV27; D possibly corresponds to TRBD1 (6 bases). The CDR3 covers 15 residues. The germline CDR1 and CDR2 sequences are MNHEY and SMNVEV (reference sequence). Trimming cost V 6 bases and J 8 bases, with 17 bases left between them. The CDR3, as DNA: TGTGCCAGCAGGAACCCTACAGGGCAGGATTCACCCCTCCACTTT. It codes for CASRNPTGQDSPLHF.

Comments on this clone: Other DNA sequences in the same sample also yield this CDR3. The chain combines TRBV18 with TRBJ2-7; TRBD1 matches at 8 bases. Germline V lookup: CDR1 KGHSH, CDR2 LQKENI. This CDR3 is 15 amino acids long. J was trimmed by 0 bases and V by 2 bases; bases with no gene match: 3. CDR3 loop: CASSPGTGLSYEQYF. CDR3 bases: TGTGCCAGCTCACCAGGGACAGGTCTCTCCTACGAGCAGTACTTC.

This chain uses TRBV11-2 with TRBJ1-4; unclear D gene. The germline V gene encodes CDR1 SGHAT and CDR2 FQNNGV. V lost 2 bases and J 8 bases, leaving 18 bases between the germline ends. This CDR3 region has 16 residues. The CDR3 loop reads CASSLRPRVVGEKLFF. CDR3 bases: TGTGCCAGCAGCTTACGGCCGAGGGTGGTGGGGGAAAAACTGTTTTTT.

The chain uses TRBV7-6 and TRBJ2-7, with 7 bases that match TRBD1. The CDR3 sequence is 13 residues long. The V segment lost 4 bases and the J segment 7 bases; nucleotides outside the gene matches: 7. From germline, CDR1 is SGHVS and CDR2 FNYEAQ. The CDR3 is CASSSTGVEEQYF. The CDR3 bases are TGTGCCAGCAGCTCCACAGGGGTCGAGGAGCAGTACTTC.

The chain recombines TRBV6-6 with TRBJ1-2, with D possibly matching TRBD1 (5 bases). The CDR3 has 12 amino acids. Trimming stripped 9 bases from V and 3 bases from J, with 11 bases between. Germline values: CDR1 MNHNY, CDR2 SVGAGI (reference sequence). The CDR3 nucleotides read TGTGCCAGTCGACGGGACGACTATGGCTACACCTTC. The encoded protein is CASRRDDYGYTF.

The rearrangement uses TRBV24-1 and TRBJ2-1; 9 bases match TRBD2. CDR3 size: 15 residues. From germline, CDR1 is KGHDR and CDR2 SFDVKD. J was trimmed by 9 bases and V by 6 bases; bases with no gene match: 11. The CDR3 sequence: CATSKFQAGGGEQFF. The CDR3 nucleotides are TGTGCCACCAGTAAATTCCAAGCGGGAGGCGGTGAGCAGTTCTTC.

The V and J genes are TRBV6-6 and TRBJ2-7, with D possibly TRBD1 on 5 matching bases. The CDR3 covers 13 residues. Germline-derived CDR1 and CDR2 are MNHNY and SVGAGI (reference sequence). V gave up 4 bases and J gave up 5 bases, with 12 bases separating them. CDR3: CASSFSQVHEQYF. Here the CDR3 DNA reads TGTGCCAGCAGTTTCTCACAGGTCCACGAGCAGTACTTC.

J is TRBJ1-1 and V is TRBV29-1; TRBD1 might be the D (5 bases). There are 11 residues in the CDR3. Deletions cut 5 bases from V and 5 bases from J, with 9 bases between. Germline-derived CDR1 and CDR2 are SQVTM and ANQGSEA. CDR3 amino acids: CSVIPGTEAFF. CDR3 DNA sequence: TGCAGCGTTATCCCAGGGACTGAAGCTTTCTTT.

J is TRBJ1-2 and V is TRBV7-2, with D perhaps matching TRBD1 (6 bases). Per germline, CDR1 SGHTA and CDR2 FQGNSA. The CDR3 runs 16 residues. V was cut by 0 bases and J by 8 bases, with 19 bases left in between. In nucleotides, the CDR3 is TGTGCCAGCAGCTTAGCGGCAGGCACTATAAGGGGGGGCTACACCTTC. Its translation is CASSLAAGTIRGGYTF. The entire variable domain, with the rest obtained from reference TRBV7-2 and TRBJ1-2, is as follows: GAGVSQSPSNKVTEKGKDVELRCDPISGHTALYWYRQSLGQGLEFLIYFQGNSAPDKSGLPSDRFSAERTGGSVSTLTIQRTQQEDSAVYLCASSLAAGTIRGGYTFGSGTRLTVV.

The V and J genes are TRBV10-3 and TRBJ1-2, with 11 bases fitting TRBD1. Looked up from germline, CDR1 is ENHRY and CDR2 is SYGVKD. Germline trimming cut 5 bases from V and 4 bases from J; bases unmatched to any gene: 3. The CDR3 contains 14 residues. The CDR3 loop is CAISPGTGGYGYTF. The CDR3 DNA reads TGTGCCATCAGTCCCGGGACAGGGGGCTATGGCTACACCTTC.

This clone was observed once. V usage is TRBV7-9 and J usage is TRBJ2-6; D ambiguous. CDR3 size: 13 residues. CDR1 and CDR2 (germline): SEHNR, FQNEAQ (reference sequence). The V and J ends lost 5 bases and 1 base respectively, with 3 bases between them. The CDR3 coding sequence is TGTGCCAGCAGCCCTTCTGGGGCCAACGTCCTGACTTTC. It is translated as CASSPSGANVLTF.

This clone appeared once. The CDR3 sequence: CASSPAEPNYGYTF. Here the CDR3 DNA reads TGTGCCAGCAGTCCCGCCGAGCCCAACTATGGCTACACCTTC. The chain is built from TRBV6-5 and TRBJ1-2, with unresolved D. The CDR3 sequence is 14 residues long. The V end lost 5 bases, the J end lost 2 bases, and 12 bases lay between the germline ends. CDR1 MNHEY and CDR2 SVGAGI come from the germline V gene.

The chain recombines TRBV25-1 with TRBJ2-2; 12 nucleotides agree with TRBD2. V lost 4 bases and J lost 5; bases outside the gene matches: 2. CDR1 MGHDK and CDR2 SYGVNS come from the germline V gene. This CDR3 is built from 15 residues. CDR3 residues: CASSGGTSGTGELFF. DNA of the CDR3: TGTGCCAGCAGTGGGGGGACTAGCGGGACCGGGGAGCTGTTTTTT.

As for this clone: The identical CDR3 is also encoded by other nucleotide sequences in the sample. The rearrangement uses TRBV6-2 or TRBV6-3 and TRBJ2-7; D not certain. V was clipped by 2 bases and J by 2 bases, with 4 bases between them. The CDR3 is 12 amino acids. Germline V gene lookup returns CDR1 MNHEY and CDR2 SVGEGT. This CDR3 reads CASSYAPYEQYF. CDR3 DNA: TGTGCCAGCAGTTACGCGCCCTACGAGCAGTACTTC.

CDR3 protein: CASSRGGELFF. The CDR3 coding sequence is TGTGCCAGCTCCAGGGGGGGGGAGCTGTTTTTT. The chain is built from TRBV2 and TRBJ2-2, with TRBD1 matching over 7 bases. The germline V gene encodes CDR1 SNHLY and CDR2 FYNNEI. CDR3 size: 11 residues. The ends lost 8 bases at V and 8 bases at J; junction bases unmatched: 2.

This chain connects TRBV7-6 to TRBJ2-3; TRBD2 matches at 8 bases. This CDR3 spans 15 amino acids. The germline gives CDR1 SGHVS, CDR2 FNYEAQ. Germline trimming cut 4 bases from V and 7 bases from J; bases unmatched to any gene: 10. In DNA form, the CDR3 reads TGTGCCAGCAGCTCGACTAGCGCGTCCGACCATACGCAGTATTTT. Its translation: CASSSTSASDHTQYF.

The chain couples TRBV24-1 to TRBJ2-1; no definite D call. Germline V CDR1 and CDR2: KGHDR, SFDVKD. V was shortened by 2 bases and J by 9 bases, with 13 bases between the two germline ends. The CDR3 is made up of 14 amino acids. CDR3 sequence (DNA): TGTGCCACCAGTGATTGGACCACACACAGTGAGCAGTTCTTC. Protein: CATSDWTTHSEQFF.

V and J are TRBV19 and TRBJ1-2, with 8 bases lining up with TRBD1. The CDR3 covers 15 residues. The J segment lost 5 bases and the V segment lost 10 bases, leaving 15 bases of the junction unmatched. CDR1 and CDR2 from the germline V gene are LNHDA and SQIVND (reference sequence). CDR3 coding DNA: TGTGCCACCCTACCCGCACAGGGGGGAATATATGGCTACACCTTC. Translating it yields CATLPAQGGIYGYTF.

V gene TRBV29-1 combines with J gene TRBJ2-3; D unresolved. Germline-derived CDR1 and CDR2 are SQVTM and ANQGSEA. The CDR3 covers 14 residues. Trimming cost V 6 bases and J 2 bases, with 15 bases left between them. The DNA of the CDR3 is TGCAGCGTCAAAGTCGGAAGCCCCACAGATACGCAGTATTTT. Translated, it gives CSVKVGSPTDTQYF.